The present T cell receptor beta chain was sequenced within a study of identical twins. Study-level findings and limits: The study reached conclusions through statistical analysis that was cross-sectional, not following the same donors.

The length of the CDR3 is 14 residues. Trimming shortened V by 4 bases and J by 0 bases, and 12 bases separated the two germline ends. The germline CDR1 and CDR2 sequences are SQVTM and ANQGSEA. Note on this clonotype: The antigen is not known.

A universal primer site came from template switching; cDNA carried unique molecular identifiers. TCRdb recomputed calls from the 5' RACE reads with MiXCR, one row per CDR3 protein. The sample holds 700,000 or so distinct CDR3 sequences, more than 6.5% seen once. The sample was also linked to a second study, of yellow fever vaccine responses in identical twins.

The sample comprised PBMCs. The receptor was derived from a woman in her late teens or twenties in good health. This rearrangement joins TRBV29-1 to TRBJ1-1, with D perhaps TRBD1 (6 bases). This CDR3 reads CSVVTGQMNTEAFF. The CDR3 coding sequence is TGCAGCGTTGTTACTGGACAGATGAACACTGAAGCTTTCTTT.